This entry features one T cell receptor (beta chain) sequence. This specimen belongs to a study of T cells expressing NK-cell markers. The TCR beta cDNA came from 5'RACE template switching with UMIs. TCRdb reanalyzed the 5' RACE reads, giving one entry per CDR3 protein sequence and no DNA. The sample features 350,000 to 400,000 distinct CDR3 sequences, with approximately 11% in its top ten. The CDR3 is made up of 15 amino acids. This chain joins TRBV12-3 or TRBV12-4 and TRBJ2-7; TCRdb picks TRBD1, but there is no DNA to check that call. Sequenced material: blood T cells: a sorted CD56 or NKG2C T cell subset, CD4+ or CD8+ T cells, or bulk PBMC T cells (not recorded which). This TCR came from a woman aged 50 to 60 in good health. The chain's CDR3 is CASSSRLGAVDEQYF.